The 12 T cell receptor beta chains presented below share a single source sample, sequenced in a study of T cell clonality in common variable immunodeficiency. Overall study results and limits: In common variable immunodeficiency, TCR beta chains reportedly carried fewer deletions and N-nucleotide insertions.

Their specific antigens are unknown. Clones were read by immunoSEQ multiplex PCR, and TCRdb kept only the in-frame ones, dropping some. This sample carries about 19,000 clones, none of them present only once. Sequencing input: peripheral blood mononuclear cells. All receptors derive from a human donor with common variable immunodeficiency.

The sample holds many counts of this clone. The missing CDR3 end, 3 residues past where the read stops, is filled in from the germline J gene. The chain combines TRBV11-2 with TRBJ1-5, with a weak D call TRBD1 (6 bases). Trimming pared 1 base from V and 4 bases from J, leaving 11 bases between. The CDR3 has 15 amino acids. Germline CDR1 SGHAT, CDR2 FQNNGV. The CDR3 loop reads CASSLVGGRNQPQHF. The sequenced CDR3 bases are TGTGCCAGCAGCTTAGTGGGGGGGCGAAATCAGCCC.

This clone was seen more than once but under ten times. The observed sequence ends 3 residues before the CDR3 terminus, with the missing tail filled in from the germline J gene. V is TRBV29-1 and J is TRBJ2-1, with TRBD2 identical over 13 bases. The V segment lost 3 bases and the J segment 7 bases; nucleotides outside the gene matches: 12. The germline V gene encodes CDR1 SQVTM and CDR2 ANQGSEA. The CDR3 has 17 residues. The sequenced CDR3 bases are TGCAGCGTTGACTGGACTAGCGGGAGCAGGACGGGGAATGAG. The encoded protein is CSVDWTSGSRTGNE. The entire CDR3 is CSVDWTSGSRTGNEQFF.

Comments on this clone: Read sequence stops 3 residues before the CDR3 end, and the germline J gene provides the missing end. This chain links TRBV7-2 with TRBJ2-1, with 7 bases that match TRBD2. Looked up from germline, CDR1 is SGHTA and CDR2 is FQGNSA. With 0 bases clipped from V and 9 bases from J, the junction kept 8 bases outside the gene matches. The CDR3 runs 15 residues. This CDR3 reads CASSLAAGVFVEQFF. The sequenced part of the CDR3 DNA is TGTGCCAGCAGCTTAGCGGCGGGAGTCTTCGTTGAG.

This clone came up a few times. The DNA read from the CDR3 is TGTGCCAGCAGCCCATCGACAGGGATCCGTGAAAAA. Translating gives CASSPSTGIREK. The complete CDR3 protein is CASSPSTGIREKLFF. V gene TRBV11-1 combines with J gene TRBJ1-4, with 7 positions matching TRBD1. The CDR3 end is not reached by the read, which stops 3 residues before it; the germline J gene fills it in. CDR1 and CDR2 (germline): SGHAT, FQDESV (reference sequence). CDR3 size: 15 residues. The V gene end was trimmed by 5 bases and the J gene end by 7 bases; junction bases not matched to a gene: 10.

This clone was detected only a few times. The missing CDR3 end, 3 residues past where the read stops, is filled in from the germline J gene. J is TRBJ1-4 and V is TRBV7-8; D may be TRBD1 (6 bases). The germline gives CDR1 SGHVS, CDR2 FQNEAQ. Trimming stripped 1 base from V and 6 bases from J, with 9 bases between. This CDR3 comprises 14 residues. CDR3: CASSLGAGDEKLFF. The sequenced CDR3 bases are TGTGCCAGCAGCTTAGGGGCAGGGGATGAAAAA.

In its sample, this clone was seen a few times. Read data end 3 residues before the CDR3 end; the end is taken from the germline J gene. The chain uses TRBV19 and TRBJ1-2; 8 bases line up with TRBD1. Germline V gene sequence: CDR1 LNHDA, CDR2 SQIVND (reference sequence). This CDR3 contains 15 residues. J lost 2 bases, V lost 5 bases, and 7 bases had no gene match. The CDR3 sequence: CASSPWTGTNYGYTF. The covered CDR3 bases are TGTGCCAGTAGTCCTTGGACAGGGACGAACTATGGC.

This clone has a count of ten or more. The DNA ends 3 residues before the CDR3 does, and the rest of the CDR3 is filled in from the germline J gene. Other DNA sequences of this sample code for an identical CDR3. The chain has TRBV18 and TRBJ2-1; 11 bases line up with TRBD2. Germline V lookup: CDR1 KGHSH, CDR2 LQKENI. The CDR3 covers 15 residues. J lost 3 bases, V lost 2 bases, and 0 bases had no gene match. The chain's CDR3 is CASSPGTSGYNEQFF. CDR3 DNA (partial): TGTGCCAGCTCACCAGGGACTAGCGGCTACAATGAG.

In this sample, this clone turned up many times. The read terminates 3 residues before the CDR3 end, so the remaining end is supplied by the germline J gene. This sequence joins TRBV20-1 and TRBJ1-2; the match to TRBD1 covers 11 bases. The germline gives CDR1 DFQATT, CDR2 SNEGSKA (reference sequence). The ends lost 5 bases at V and 4 bases at J; junction bases unmatched: 0. This CDR3 is built from 12 residues. CDR3 sequence reads: CSAGQGAYGYTF. CDR3 bases read: TGCAGTGCTGGACAGGGGGCCTATGGC.

This clone was observed a handful of times. The read finishes 3 residues shy of the CDR3 end, and the germline J gene is used to complete it. The chain links TRBV5-5 to TRBJ1-2; D possibly corresponds to TRBD1 (6 bases). The CDR3 is 15 residues long. The V gene's germline CDR1 is SGHKS and CDR2 YYEKEE (reference sequence). The ends were cut back, 4 bases at V and 2 bases at J, with 15 bases in the middle. The CDR3 DNA, read in part, is TGTGCCAGCAGCCCGACCATTCAGGGGAACTATGGC. This gives the protein CASSPTIQGNYG. The CDR3, in full, reads CASSPTIQGNYGYTF.

As regards this clone: The CDR3 is cut off 3 residues early in the read; its end comes from the germline J gene. The rearrangement links TRBV19 to TRBJ2-2; TRBD2 might be the D (5 bases). Germline lookup yields CDR1 LNHDA and CDR2 SQIVND (reference sequence). This CDR3 spans 14 amino acids. Trimming took off 5 bases at V and 5 bases at J, with 12 bases between the two ends. The CDR3 spells CASSAGLGTGELFF. The CDR3 DNA, read in part, is TGTGCCAGTAGTGCGGGCCTTGGGACCGGGGAG. The variable domain in full, completed from reference TRBV19 and TRBJ2-2, reads DGGITQSPKYLFRKEGQNVTLSCEQNLNHDAMYWYRQDPGQGLRLIYYSQIVNDFQKGDIAEGYSVSREKKESFPLTVTSAQKNPTAFYLCASSAGLGTGELFFGEGSRLTVL.

This clone turned up a few times. The read ends 3 residues shy of where the CDR3 ends; the end is completed using the germline J gene. V is TRBV18 and J is TRBJ2-1; 9 nucleotides match TRBD2. The length of the CDR3 is 15 residues. V dropped 3 bases and J dropped 7; count of bases not matched to a gene: 7. Germline lookup yields CDR1 KGHSH and CDR2 LQKENI. CDR3 sequence: CASSPAGGAGNEQFF. The part of the CDR3 DNA that was read is TGTGCCAGCTCACCGGCGGGGGGGGCAGGGAATGAG.

In regard to this clone: The CDR3 end is not reached by the read, which stops 3 residues before it; the germline J gene fills it in. The chain recombines TRBV29-1 with TRBJ2-1, with 11 bases fitting TRBD2. The CDR3 sequence is 14 residues long. After removal of 6 bases from V and 4 bases from J, the junction contained 5 bases not matched to a gene. Germline assignment: CDR1 SQVTM and CDR2 ANQGSEA. CDR3 sequence: CSVRGTSGYNEQFF. CDR3 DNA, as far as it was read: TGCAGCGTGAGGGGGACTAGCGGTTACAATGAG.